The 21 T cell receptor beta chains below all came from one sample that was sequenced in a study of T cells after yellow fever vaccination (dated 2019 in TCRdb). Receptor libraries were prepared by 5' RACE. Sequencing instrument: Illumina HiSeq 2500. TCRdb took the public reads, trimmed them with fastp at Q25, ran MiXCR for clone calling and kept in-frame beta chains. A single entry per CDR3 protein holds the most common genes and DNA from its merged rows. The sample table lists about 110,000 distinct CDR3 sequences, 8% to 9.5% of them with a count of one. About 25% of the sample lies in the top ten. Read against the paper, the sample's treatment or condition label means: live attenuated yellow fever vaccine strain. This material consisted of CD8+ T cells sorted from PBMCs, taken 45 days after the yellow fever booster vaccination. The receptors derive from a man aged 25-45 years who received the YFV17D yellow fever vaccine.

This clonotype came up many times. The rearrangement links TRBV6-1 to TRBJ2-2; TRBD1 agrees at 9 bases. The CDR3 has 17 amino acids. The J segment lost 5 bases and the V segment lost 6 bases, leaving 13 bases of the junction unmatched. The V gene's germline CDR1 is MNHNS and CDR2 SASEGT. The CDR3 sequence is CASRNPRGQGRTGELFF. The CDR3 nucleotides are TGTGCCAGCAGGAACCCGCGTGGACAGGGGCGTACCGGGGAGCTGTTTTTT.

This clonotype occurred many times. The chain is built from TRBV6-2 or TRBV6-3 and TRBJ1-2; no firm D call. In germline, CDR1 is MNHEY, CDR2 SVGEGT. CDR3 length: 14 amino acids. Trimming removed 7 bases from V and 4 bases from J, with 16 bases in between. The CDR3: CASIDEGYGYGYTF. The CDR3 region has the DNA TGTGCCAGCATCGACGAGGGATACGGCTATGGCTACACCTTC.

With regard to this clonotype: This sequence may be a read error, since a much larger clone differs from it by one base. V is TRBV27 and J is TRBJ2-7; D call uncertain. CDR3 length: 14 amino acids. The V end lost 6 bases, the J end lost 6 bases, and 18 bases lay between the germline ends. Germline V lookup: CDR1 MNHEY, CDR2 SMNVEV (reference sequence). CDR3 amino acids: CASRQDGQSGEQYF. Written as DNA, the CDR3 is TGTGCCAGCAGGCAAGATGGGCAGAGTGGCGAGCAGTACTTC.

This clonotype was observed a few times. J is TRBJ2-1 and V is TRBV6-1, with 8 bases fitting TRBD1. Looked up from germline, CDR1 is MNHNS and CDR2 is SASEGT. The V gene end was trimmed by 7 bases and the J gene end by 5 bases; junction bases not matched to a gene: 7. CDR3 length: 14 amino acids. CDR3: CASTPGTGNNEQFF. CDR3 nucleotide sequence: TGTGCCAGCACCCCCGGGACAGGAAACAATGAGCAGTTCTTC.

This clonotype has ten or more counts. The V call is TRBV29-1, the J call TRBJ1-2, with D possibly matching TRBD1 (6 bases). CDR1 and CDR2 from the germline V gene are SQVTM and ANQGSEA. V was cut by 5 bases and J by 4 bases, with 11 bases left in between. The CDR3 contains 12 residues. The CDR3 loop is CSVLPDSYGYTF. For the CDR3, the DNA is TGCAGCGTTCTCCCGGACAGCTATGGCTACACCTTC.

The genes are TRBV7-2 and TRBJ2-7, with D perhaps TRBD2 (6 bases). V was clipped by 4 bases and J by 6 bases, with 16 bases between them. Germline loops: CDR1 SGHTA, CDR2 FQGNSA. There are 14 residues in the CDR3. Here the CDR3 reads CASSSLLAPLEQYF. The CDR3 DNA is TGTGCCAGCAGCTCCCTACTAGCCCCCCTCGAGCAGTACTTC.

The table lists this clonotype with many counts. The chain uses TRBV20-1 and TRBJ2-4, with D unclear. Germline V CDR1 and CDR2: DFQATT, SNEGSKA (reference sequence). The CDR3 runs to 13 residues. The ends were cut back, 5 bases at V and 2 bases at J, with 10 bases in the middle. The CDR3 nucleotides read TGCAGTGCTTTAAAGATTACCAAAAACATTCAGTACTTC. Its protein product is CSALKITKNIQYF.

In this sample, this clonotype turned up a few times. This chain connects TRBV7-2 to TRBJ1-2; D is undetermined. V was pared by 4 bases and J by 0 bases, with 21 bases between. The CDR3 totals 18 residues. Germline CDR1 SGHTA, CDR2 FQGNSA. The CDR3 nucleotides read TGTGCCAGCAGCTCAGCCGGTGTCGGTTCCTTAGCTAACTATGGCTACACCTTC. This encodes CASSSAGVGSLANYGYTF.

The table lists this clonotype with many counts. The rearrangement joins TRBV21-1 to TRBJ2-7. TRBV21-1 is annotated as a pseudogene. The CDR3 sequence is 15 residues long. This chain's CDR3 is CASSKEALSSYEQYF. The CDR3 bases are TGTGCCAGCAGCAAGGAAGCGTTGAGCTCCTACGAGCAGTACTTC.

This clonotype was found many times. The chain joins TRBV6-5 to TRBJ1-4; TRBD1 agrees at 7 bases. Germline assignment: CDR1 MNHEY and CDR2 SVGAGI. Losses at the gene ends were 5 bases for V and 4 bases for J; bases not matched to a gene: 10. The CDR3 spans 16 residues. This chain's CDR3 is CASSPTPGQLNEKLFF. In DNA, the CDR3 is TGTGCCAGCAGTCCCACTCCGGGACAGCTTAATGAAAAACTGTTTTTT.

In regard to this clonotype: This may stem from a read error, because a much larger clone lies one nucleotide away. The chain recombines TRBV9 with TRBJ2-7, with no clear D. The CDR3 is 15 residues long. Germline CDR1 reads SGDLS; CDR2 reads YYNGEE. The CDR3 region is CASSPSTAPTYKQYF. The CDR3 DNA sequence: TGTGCCAGCAGCCCCTCGACGGCACCGACCTACAAGCAGTACTTC. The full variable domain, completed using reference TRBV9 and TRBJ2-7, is DSGVTQTPKHLITATGQRVTLRCSPRSGDLSVYWYQQSLDQGLQFLIQYYNGEERAKGNILERFSAQQFPDLHSELNLSSLELGDSALYFCASSPSTAPTYKQYFGPGTRLTVT.

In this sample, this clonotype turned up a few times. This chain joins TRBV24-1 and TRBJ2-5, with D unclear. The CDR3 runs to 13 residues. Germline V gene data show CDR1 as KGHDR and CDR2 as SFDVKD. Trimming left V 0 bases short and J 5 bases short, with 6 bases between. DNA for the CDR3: TGTGCCACCAGTGATTTGACGGCCGAGACCCAGTACTTC. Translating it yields CATSDLTAETQYF.

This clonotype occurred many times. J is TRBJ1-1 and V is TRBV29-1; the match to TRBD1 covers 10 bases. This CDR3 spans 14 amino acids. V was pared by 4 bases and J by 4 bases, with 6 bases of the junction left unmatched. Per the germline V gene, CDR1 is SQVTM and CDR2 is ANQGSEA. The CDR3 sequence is CSVGPGQGSTEAFF. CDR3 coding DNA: TGCAGCGTTGGGCCGGGACAGGGGTCCACTGAAGCTTTCTTT.

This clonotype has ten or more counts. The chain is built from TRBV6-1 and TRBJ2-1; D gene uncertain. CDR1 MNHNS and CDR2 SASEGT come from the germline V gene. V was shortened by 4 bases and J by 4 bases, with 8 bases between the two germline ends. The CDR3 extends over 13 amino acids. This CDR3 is CASSGLLYNEQFF. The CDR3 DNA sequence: TGTGCCAGCAGTGGACTGTTATACAATGAGCAGTTCTTC.

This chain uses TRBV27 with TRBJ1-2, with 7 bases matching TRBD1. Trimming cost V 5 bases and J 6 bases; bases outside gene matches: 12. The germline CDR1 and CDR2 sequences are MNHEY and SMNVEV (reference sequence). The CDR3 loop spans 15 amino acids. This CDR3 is CASSPGQFYGNGYTF. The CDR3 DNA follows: TGTGCCAGCAGTCCGGGACAGTTTTATGGAAATGGCTACACCTTC.

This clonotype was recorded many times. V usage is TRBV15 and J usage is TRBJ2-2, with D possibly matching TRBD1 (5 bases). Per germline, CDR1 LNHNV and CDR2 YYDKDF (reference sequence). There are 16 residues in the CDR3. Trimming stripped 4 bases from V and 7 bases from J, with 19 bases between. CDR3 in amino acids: CATSTASRPRVGELFF. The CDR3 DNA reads TGTGCCACCAGCACCGCCAGTAGACCCAGGGTCGGGGAGCTGTTTTTT.

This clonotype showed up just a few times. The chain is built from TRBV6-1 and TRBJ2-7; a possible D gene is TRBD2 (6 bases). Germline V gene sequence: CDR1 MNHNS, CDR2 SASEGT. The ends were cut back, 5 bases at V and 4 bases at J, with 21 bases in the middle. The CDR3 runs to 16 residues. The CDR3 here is CASSQLARLESYEQYF. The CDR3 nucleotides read TGTGCCAGCAGTCAGCTAGCGCGGCTGGAGTCGTACGAGCAGTACTTC.

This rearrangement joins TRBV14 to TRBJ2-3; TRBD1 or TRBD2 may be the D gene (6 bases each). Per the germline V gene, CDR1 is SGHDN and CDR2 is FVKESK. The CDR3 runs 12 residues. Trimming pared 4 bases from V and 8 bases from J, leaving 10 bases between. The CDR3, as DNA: TGTGCCAGCAGCCTCGGAGGGGGTACGCAGTATTTT. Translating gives CASSLGGGTQYF.

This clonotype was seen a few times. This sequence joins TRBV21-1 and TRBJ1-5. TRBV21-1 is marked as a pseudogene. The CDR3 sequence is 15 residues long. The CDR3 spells CASSKVGVSNQPQHF. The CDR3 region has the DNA TGTGCCAGCAGCAAAGTCGGGGTTAGCAATCAGCCCCAGCATTTT.

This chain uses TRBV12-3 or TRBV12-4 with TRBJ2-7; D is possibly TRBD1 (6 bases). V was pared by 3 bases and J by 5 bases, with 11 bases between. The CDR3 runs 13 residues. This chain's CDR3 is CASSFTGTDEQYF. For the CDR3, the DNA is TGTGCCAGCAGTTTCACAGGGACGGACGAGCAGTACTTC.

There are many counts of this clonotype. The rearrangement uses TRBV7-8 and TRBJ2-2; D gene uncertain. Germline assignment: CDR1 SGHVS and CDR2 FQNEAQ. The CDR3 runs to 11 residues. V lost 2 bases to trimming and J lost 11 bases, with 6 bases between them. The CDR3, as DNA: TGTGCCAGCAGCTTACACCCTGAGCTGTTTTTT. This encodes CASSLHPELFF.